A selection of T cell receptor beta chains follows, all from one sample in a study of blood T cell repertoires in COVID-19. TCRdb's copy holds only in-frame clones and misses some; the assay was immunoSEQ multiplex PCR. Of 180,000 or so clones listed, approximately 87% are singletons. The sequencing input was peripheral blood. Every receptor here comes from a man aged 40-55 years with active or convalescent COVID-19. Each CDR3 is given with its conserved first and last residue. The D gene is left open where the match is weak. Only part of the rows carry a size: once, few, many, or a class if the clone is expanded.

>TRBJ1-2|NA|TRBV5-4|NA
CASSSQGTYGYTF
TGTGCCAGCAGTTCTCAGGGAACCTATGGCTACACCTTC
>TRBJ1-3|NA|TRBV5-6|NA
CASSLGGVGPGNTIYF
TGTGCCAGCAGCTTAGGGGGAGTAGGTCCGGGAAACACCATATATTTT
>TRBJ1-5|NA|TRBV20-1|NA
CSASSPPRAGHVSNQPQHF
TGCAGTGCTAGTAGCCCCCCCCGGGCAGGGCATGTGAGCAATCAGCCCCAGCATTTT
>TRBJ2-2|TRBD2|TRBV7-2|NA
CASSLTGGDTGELFF
TGTGCCAGCAGCCTAACGGGGGGGGACACCGGGGAGCTGTTTTTT
>TRBJ1-1|NA|TRBV27|NA
CASSLSISGVGAFF
TGTGCCAGCAGTTTATCGATCTCAGGGGTGGGGGCTTTCTTT
>TRBJ1-2|TRBD1|TRBV27|NA
CASSYRGNYGYTF
TGTGCCAGCAGTTACAGGGGGAACTATGGCTACACCTTC
>TRBJ1-5|NA|TRBV4-1|NA
CASSQEMVGGGNQPQHF
TGCGCCAGCAGCCAAGAAATGGTAGGGGGAGGCAATCAGCCCCAGCATTTT
>TRBJ1-3|NA|TRBV5-6|NA
CASSLGGAGNTIYF
TGTGCCAGCAGCTTAGGGGGGGCTGGAAACACCATATATTTT
>TRBJ1-2|NA|TRBV6-2/TRBV6-3|NA
CASSPRGGYTF
TGTGCCAGCAGTCCGCGGGGTGGCTACACCTTC
>TRBJ2-7|TRBD1|TRBV2|NA
CASSEAGQDEFPYEQYF
TGTGCCAGCAGTGAAGCCGGACAGGACGAATTTCCTTACGAGCAGTACTTC
>TRBJ1-4|NA|TRBV2|once
CASRIATGYGEKLFF
TGTGCCAGCCGGATAGCGACAGGCTACGGAGAAAAACTGTTTTTT
>TRBJ1-1|TRBD1|TRBV18|NA
CASSPAGTQGKNTEAFF
TGTGCCAGCTCACCAGCGGGGACACAGGGGAAAAACACTGAAGCTTTCTTT
>TRBJ1-2|NA|TRBV3-1/TRBV3-2|once
CASSHQDRYGYTF
TGTGCCAGCAGCCACCAAGACAGGTATGGCTACACCTTC
>TRBJ1-1|NA|TRBV30|NA
CAWSVRTGTEAFF
TGTGCCTGGAGTGTACGAACGGGCACTGAAGCTTTCTTT
>TRBJ1-1|TRBD1|TRBV7-6|NA
CASSFRQGANTEAFF
TGTGCCAGCAGCTTTAGACAGGGGGCGAACACTGAAGCTTTCTTT
>TRBJ2-7|TRBD2|TRBV15|NA
CATSRAGLEYEQYF
TGTGCCACCAGCAGAGCTGGACTAGAGTACGAGCAGTACTTC
>TRBJ1-3|NA|TRBV5-1|once
CASSLGQGGNTIYF
TGCGCCAGCAGCTTGGGGCAGGGGGGAAACACCATATATTTT
>TRBJ2-7|NA|TRBV7-8|NA
CASSPPSGTPYEQYF
TGTGCCAGCAGCCCCCCTTCTGGCACCCCCTACGAGCAGTACTTC
>TRBJ2-1|TRBD1|TRBV3-1/TRBV3-2|NA
CASSLGTDSYNEQFF
TGTGCCAGCAGCCTTGGGACAGACTCCTACAATGAGCAGTTCTTC
>TRBJ2-5|NA|TRBV6-2/TRBV6-3|NA
CASSGRSRAETQYF
TGTGCCAGCAGTGGACGGTCCAGGGCGGAGACCCAGTACTTC
>TRBJ2-7|NA|TRBV18|NA
CASSPVASGYEQYF
TGTGCCAGCTCACCGGTTGCTTCCGGCTACGAGCAGTACTTC
>TRBJ1-1|NA|TRBV18|NA
CASSPKVGAGTEAFF
TGTGCCAGCTCACCGAAGGTGGGGGCGGGCACTGAAGCTTTCTTT
>TRBJ1-2|NA|TRBV6-2/TRBV6-3|NA
CASSRSGVWGYTF
TGTGCCAGCAGTCGATCAGGGGTTTGGGGCTACACCTTC
>TRBJ1-3|TRBD1|TRBV28|NA
CASSRQGVNTIYF
TGTGCCAGCAGCCGACAGGGGGTGAACACCATATATTTT
>TRBJ2-5|NA|TRBV7-8|NA
CASSRGDLDQETQYF
TGTGCCAGCAGCCGAGGGGACTTGGACCAAGAGACCCAGTACTTC
>TRBJ2-4|NA|TRBV15|NA
CATSRDPRNIQYF
TGTGCCACCAGCAGAGACCCACGGAACATTCAGTACTTC
>TRBJ1-2|NA|TRBV4-1|NA
CASSNSGQGRGGYTF
TGCGCCAGCAGCAACTCAGGGCAGGGGAGAGGTGGCTACACCTTC
>TRBJ1-2|TRBD1|TRBV19|NA
CASSPRGGQGEGGYTF
TGTGCCAGTAGTCCCCGTGGGGGACAGGGTGAGGGTGGCTACACCTTC
>TRBJ2-7|NA|TRBV2|few
CASSLDSDEQYF
TGTGCCAGCAGCCTCGACTCGGACGAGCAGTACTTC
>TRBJ2-3|TRBD1|TRBV7-9|NA
CATIPRDSDTDTQYF
TGTGCCACCATTCCTAGGGACAGCGACACAGATACGCAGTATTTT
>TRBJ1-5|NA|TRBV4-1|NA
CASSQSAADWGNQPQHF
TGCGCCAGCAGCCAATCCGCCGCGGACTGGGGCAATCAGCCCCAGCATTTT
>TRBJ1-1|TRBD1|TRBV7-2|NA
CASSATGTGGIRAFF
TGTGCCAGCAGCGCCACCGGGACAGGGGGTATTAGAGCTTTCTTT
>TRBJ1-2|NA|TRBV4-1|NA
CASSQEHRVRGYTF
TGCGCCAGCAGCCAAGAGCACAGGGTCAGGGGCTACACCTTC
>TRBJ1-3|TRBD1|TRBV19|NA
CASRLTGVAGNTIYF
TGTGCCAGTCGTTTAACAGGGGTTGCTGGAAACACCATATATTTT
>TRBJ2-2|NA|TRBV4-1|NA
CASSQVPQTNTGELFF
TGCGCCAGCAGCCAAGTTCCCCAGACGAACACCGGGGAGCTGTTTTTT
>TRBJ2-7|NA|TRBV7-9|NA
CASSQGIYEQYF
TGTGCCAGCAGCCAGGGGATCTACGAGCAGTACTTC
>TRBJ1-1|NA|TRBV5-1|NA
CASSLAVNTEAFF
TGCGCCAGCAGCTTGGCAGTGAACACTGAAGCTTTCTTT